This T cell receptor beta chain originates from a study of cytomegalovirus exposure and HLA in healthy donors (dated by TCRdb to 2016 to 2017). The study in broad terms: An earlier analysis of some 500 of the donors reported 250 to 350 Gb of sequence data and 100 million to 140 million unique TCR beta sequences from approximately 180 million T cells. Besides the first cohort of roughly 660 subjects, a separate validation cohort made up of 120 different subjects was used. A handful of DR-DQ haplotypes were handled as single units for association and clustering because linkage in the cohort was strong. The number of typed donors differed by locus: about 620-630 for A, B, C, DRB1 and DQB1; 500 to 550 for DQA1; approximately 610 for DPA1; and some 430 for DPB1. The study profiled the T cell repertoires of 550 to 700 subjects by immunosequencing and related them to cytomegalovirus serostatus. Among about 400 genotyped donors of the cohort, an average of approximately 220,000 unique TCR beta nucleotide sequences was sequenced per donor, of which about 18% were non-productive. To predict cytomegalovirus infection status, the study brought together high-throughput TCR immunosequencing, statistical association of individual TCRs with disease status, and machine learning. HLA typing covered class I and class II loci at four-digit resolution. Donor age, sex, ethnicity and CMV serostatus were compiled alongside the repertoire data. In an earlier analysis of 500 to 650 of the donors, high-throughput TCR beta sequencing was used to judge whether each TCR beta V gene segment behaved as functional or pseudogenic. A later genetic analysis took genome-wide SNP genotypes for about 55% of the 666 donors and used that subset as a discovery cohort. A later analysis re-analyzed previously published TCR beta repertoires from 650 to 800 donors and added high-resolution HLA genotyping to study TCR occurrence patterns. Of the 300 to 500 genotyped donors, 81% were placed in the genetic ancestry cluster associated with self-reported Caucasian donors. The aim of the study was to test whether cataloging public T cell receptors could identify signatures of past pathogen exposure. In the later analysis, no new phenotypic data were used to find candidate immune exposures; instead, reliance was placed on TCR beta sequences and their occurrence across donors. An early release covering around 630 HLA-typed donors comprised approximately 300 gigabases of sequencing data and about 90 million unique TCR sequences. All discovery cohort repertoires had been generated on a single sequencing platform. Beyond this particular receptor, the publication reports: Across donors, most TCR sequences were observed very rarely, whereas some public TCRs were present in many individuals. Assigning TCR associations to individual alleles was difficult when HLA alleles, especially DR and DQ, strongly co-occurred. A further reported finding was that TCR beta sequences accurately predicted the HLA-A and HLA-B alleles for most subjects in the first cohort. Specific HLA alleles were associated with around 18,000 TCR beta sequences at a false discovery rate of 0.05 in a later analysis. Because HLA typing was unavailable for some donors at each locus, only the typed subset was used in association tests. According to a later analysis, most CMV-associated TCR beta chains appeared to be HLA-restricted, and the HLA associations seemed to be driven largely by CMV exposure. According to a later analysis, parvovirus B19, influenza, CMV and Epstein-Barr virus appeared linked to several top co-occurrence clusters. Because counts were too low, roughly 18 rarely observed V segments, including chromosome 9 orphons, were left out of the earlier analysis of about 500 of the donors. Immune exposure information for the cohort was limited to CMV serostatus. According to a later analysis, TCR association rates differed among HLA loci, with DRB1 alleles showing the most associated TCRs and HLA-C alleles showing the fewest. Linkage disequilibrium might explain the correlated functional status among segregating V segments, but an unknown experimental factor could not be ruled out. An association between a missense DCLRE1C variant and V-gene and J-gene trimming of TCR beta chains was found in a later genetic analysis and replicated in an independent cohort. Because the 87-base-pair reads could not distinguish some IMGT-functional V segments, including TRBV6-2 and TRBV6-3, those segments were excluded. The authors suggested that the approach could potentially be generalized to other disease states and immunological phenotypes. In this cohort, only TCR beta chains were sequenced, and detectable features were limited by the absence of alpha or paired-chain data. Broadly in line with IMGT annotations, most TCR beta V segments showed up in productive rearrangements about 87% or about 30% of the time in an earlier analysis of around 600 of the donors. In a later analysis, HLA-associated TCR beta chains were found to be more clonally expanded and to have lower generation probabilities than equally common non-associated chains. Roughly uniform sequencing depth across donors was assumed in presence/absence analyses, although this assumption may not hold. A cluster of highly shared sequence variants was judged likely to represent a technical artifact of the sequencing pipeline. In vitro tests confirmed that three of the cytomegalovirus-associated TCR beta chains recognize cytomegalovirus antigens. The classifier was reported to diagnose cytomegalovirus status with high specificity and sensitivity in both the original cohort and the validation cohort. In the study, around 150 TCR beta chains were listed as associated with cytomegalovirus. A later genetic analysis reported fewer N-insertions in productive TCRs among donors in an Asian-associated ancestry cluster than the roughly 690-donor mean.

In the case of this clone: Its antigen remains unidentified. No clone much larger than this one lies a single base away; base qualities are absent.

The library was built by means of the immunoSEQ multiplex PCR assay. For the multiplex PCR, a mixture combining 60 forward primers for TCR Vbeta segments and 13 reverse primers for TCR Jbeta segments was used. Amplification of the CDR3 region of rearranged TCR beta genes was performed with a multiplex PCR assay on genomic DNA. The Illumina HiSeq System was used to sequence the amplified TCR beta libraries as 87-base-pair reads. Per the original workflow: Across the 640 or so repertoires, a later analysis counted approximately 75 million unique TCR beta chains, approximately 10 million of which were shared by at least two donors. To remove PCR and sequencing errors, raw reads were error-corrected and collapsed into unique sequences using a nearest-neighbor algorithm that merged closely related sequences. Alignment of CDR3 sequences to IMGT reference sequences was used to assign V, D and J gene segments. For a sequence to be retained, a match of at least six nucleotides to both a V gene segment and a J gene segment was required. Rearrangements were classified as productive when the CDR3 lacked stop codons and remained in frame with V and J, and all other rearrangements were classified as non-productive. Following IMGT convention, CDR3 was defined as the stretch from the second conserved V-encoded cysteine to the conserved J-encoded phenylalanine. Sequences without an unambiguous match to a single V gene segment were excluded from the earlier analysis of several hundred of the donors. In an earlier analysis of 587 of the donors, a V segment was called functional when productive rearrangements were above 56.7%, and segregating when the standard deviation between donors exceeded 5%. A statistical classification framework was developed to diagnose cytomegalovirus status using the catalog of TCR beta chain sequences. In a later analysis, TCR nucleotide sequences were compared against IMGT/GENE-DB human TR gene sequences so that V and J genes could be assigned. A later analysis assigned CDR3 sequences and most-parsimonious VDJ recombination scenarios with the TCRdist pipeline. In a later analysis, each TCR beta chain was defined by its CDR3 amino acid sequence together with its V-gene family, and reads without a unique V-gene family were excluded. In a later analysis, 550 to 650 highly shared, low-generation-probability nucleotide sequences were removed to address suspected cross-contamination and a sequencing artifact. For each public chain, a later analysis derived a clonal expansion index from normalized ranks of inferred template counts within each repertoire. A later analysis computed generation probabilities with a VDJ recombination model fitted to out-of-frame rearrangements, and checked the results against IGoR. In a later analysis, TCR-TCR, TCR-HLA and TCR-CMV co-occurrence was scored with hypergeometric tests, and a repertoire-size bias correction was applied to TCR pairs. To estimate false discovery rates, a later analysis permuted the HLA or CMV assignments 20 times. A later analysis grouped co-occurring TCRs with DBSCAN, adding TCRdist sequence similarity when clustering within HLA-allele-positive subsets. Repertoires with fewer than 30,000 or more than 120,000 public chains were left out of co-occurrence clustering, as were five repertoires with anomalous nucleotide sharing. TCRdb holds this immuneACCESS table with in-frame rearrangements only. Some clones are missing; in checked studies, unresolved V genes explain under half, and the rest has no known cause. V, J and clone size reflect that table, while D and trimming were determined from the DNA. Recorded for this sample are about 220,000 clones; approximately 70% of them occurred a single time. The ten largest clonotypes hold less than 2% of the sample.

Measured from the cysteine to the phenylalanine, the CDR3 is 15 residues long. Here the CDR3 DNA is all that survives: 45 bases in frame from base 1. CDR1 and CDR2 are read off the germline V gene as MNHEY and SVGAGI. V is reduced by 2 bases and J by 1 base, leaving a spacing of 11 bases between them. The cohort consisted of hundreds of healthy bone marrow donors. At the time of sampling, every cohort member was nominally healthy, though immune exposures that went unrecorded were likely present. The donor was CMV seronegative and belonged to the group of 352 seronegative cohort members. Every donor gave a peripheral blood sample, and the peripheral blood mononuclear cells from that sample were used for TCR beta sequencing. The Qiagen DNeasy Blood Extraction Kit was used to extract genomic DNA from the blood cell samples.

The source is a woman aged 25 to 45 in good health and CMV-seronegative. Sequencing used PBMCs. The chain couples TRBV6-5 to TRBJ1-1, with no reliable assignment of the D segment. The CDR3 corresponds to CASSYPGRGNTEAFF. The sequenced DNA: TGTGCCAGCAGTTACCCTGGGCGGGGGAACACTGAAGCTTTCTTT.